Shown below are 22 T cell receptor beta chains from a single sample sequenced in a study of Graves' ophthalmopathy and Graves' hyperthyroidism. RNA transcripts yielded amplified TCR beta CDR3 regions. In the first round, RT-PCR was carried out with HTBI primers, and a multiplex PCR formed the second round. TCRdb re-called the multiplex PCR reads through MiXCR, storing one row per CDR3 protein. This sample has about 740,000 distinct CDR3 sequences, with about 44% found just once. The sample consisted of peripheral blood. These receptors were collected from an adult man with Graves' ophthalmopathy.

This clonotype turned up a few times. The J gene is TRBJ1-2, the V gene TRBV5-4, with 10 bases that match TRBD1. Germline V CDR1 and CDR2: SGHNT, YYREEE (reference sequence). The trim removed 5 bases at V and 2 bases at J, leaving 3 bases unmatched. The CDR3 is 14 residues long. The CDR3: CASRWDRGNYGYTF. The CDR3, as DNA: TGTGCCAGCAGATGGGACAGGGGAAACTATGGCTACACCTTC.

The genes are TRBV2 and TRBJ1-1; 8 bases line up with TRBD1. Germline V gene lookup returns CDR1 SNHLY and CDR2 FYNNEI. The CDR3 runs 14 residues. The V gene end was trimmed by 6 bases and the J gene end by 7 bases; junction bases not matched to a gene: 10. In DNA form, the CDR3 reads TGTGCCAGCAGCCAAACCCGGACAGGGAGTGAAGCTTTCTTT. Residues: CASSQTRTGSEAFF. The full variable domain, rest sourced from reference TRBV2 and TRBJ1-1, is EPEVTQTPSHQVTQMGQEVILRCVPISNHLYFYWYRQILGQKVEFLVSFYNNEISEKSEIFDDQFSVERPDGSNFTLKIRSTKLEDSAMYFCASSQTRTGSEAFFGQGTRLTVV.

The V and J genes are TRBV29-1 and TRBJ1-5, with 8 positions matching TRBD1. With 8 bases clipped from V and 0 bases from J, the junction kept 9 bases outside the gene matches. CDR1 and CDR2 from the germline V gene are SQVTM and ANQGSEA. The CDR3 loop spans 15 amino acids. The DNA of the CDR3 is TGCAGCTTAGACGGGACAGGAGTTAGCAATCAGCCCCAGCATTTT. It is translated as CSLDGTGVSNQPQHF.

This clonotype was counted many times. The chain uses TRBV12-3 or TRBV12-4 and TRBJ1-5; D is uncertain. The length of the CDR3 is 16 residues. V dropped 3 bases and J dropped 4 bases, with 16 bases sitting between them. This CDR3 is CASSFAFRVGNQPQHF. CDR3 coding DNA: TGTGCCAGCAGTTTCGCGTTTCGGGTGGGGAATCAGCCCCAGCATTTT.

As to this clonotype: One end of the junction does not line up with germline, which may come from a read error. The chain has TRBV10-3 and TRBJ1-1; 9 bases map to TRBD1. Looked up from germline, CDR1 is ENHRY and CDR2 is SYGVKD. This CDR3 contains 12 residues. The CDR3 sequence: CASSNRGQEAFF. The CDR3, as DNA: TGTGCCAGCAGTAACAGGGGGCAAGAAGCTTTCTTT.

This clonotype was counted a few times. The chain uses TRBV6-1 and TRBJ2-7; no clear D gene. The germline gives CDR1 MNHNS, CDR2 SASEGT. CDR3 length equals 12 residues. V lost 6 bases, J lost 1 base, and 7 bases lay in between. CDR3 nucleotides: TGTGCCAGCAGAGGAAGGTCCTACGAGCAGTACTTC. Protein product: CASRGRSYEQYF.

This clonotype has only a few counts. V gene TRBV10-3 combines with J gene TRBJ1-2; 12 bases align to TRBD1. This CDR3 is built from 15 residues. Germline V gene sequence: CDR1 ENHRY, CDR2 SYGVKD. Germline trimming cut 10 bases from V and 4 bases from J; bases unmatched to any gene: 10. The CDR3 spells CATTWDRGPRYGYTF. The CDR3 region has the DNA TGTGCCACCACGTGGGACAGGGGGCCACGCTATGGCTACACCTTC.

This clonotype was seen just once. J is TRBJ1-4 and V is TRBV29-1; 7 nucleotides match TRBD1. This CDR3 spans 13 amino acids. Unmatched junction bases numbered 11, after V lost 0 bases and J lost 16 bases. Germline V gene lookup returns CDR1 SQVTM and CDR2 ANQGSEA. Here the CDR3 reads CSVEEGPTGAQFF. The CDR3 DNA sequence: TGCAGCGTTGAAGAAGGGCCAACAGGGGCGCAGTTTTTT.

This clonotype was found once. The gene calls are TRBV4-3 and TRBJ2-5; D tentatively reads TRBD1 or TRBD2 (7 bases each). The V end lost 4 bases, the J end lost 1 base, and 13 bases lay between the germline ends. Germline V gene lookup returns CDR1 LGHNA and CDR2 YSLEER. This CDR3 is built from 15 residues. The CDR3 DNA reads TGCGCCAGCAGCCGACAGGGAGGGGGCCAAGAGACCCAGTACTTC. This encodes CASSRQGGGQETQYF.

The rearrangement links TRBV5-1 to TRBJ1-4; 10 bases agree with TRBD1. This CDR3 comprises 15 residues. J lost 8 bases, V lost 2 bases, and 6 bases had no gene match. CDR1 and CDR2 from the germline V gene are SGHRS and YFSETQ. CDR3 in DNA: TGCGCCAGCAGCTTTACTCCGGGACAGGGGGAAAAACTGTTTTTT. Translation: CASSFTPGQGEKLFF.

Notes on this clonotype: A much larger clone sits a single nucleotide away, making a read error possible. The chain joins TRBV2 to TRBJ1-1, with D possibly TRBD1 on 6 matching bases. CDR1 is SNHLY, CDR2 FYNNEI, per germline. V was cut by 6 bases and J by 0 bases, with 8 bases left in between. CDR3 length equals 13 residues. CDR3 residues: CASRRQVNTEAFF. For the CDR3, the DNA is TGTGCCAGCAGGAGACAGGTGAACACTGAAGCTTTCTTT.

The chain couples TRBV4-2 to TRBJ2-7, with a weak D call TRBD2 (5 bases). This CDR3 comprises 14 residues. Trimming took off 0 bases at V and 7 bases at J, with 13 bases between the two ends. Germline values: CDR1 LGHNA, CDR2 YNFKEQ. DNA of the CDR3: TGTGCCAGCAGCCAAGACCCGGAGGTAGGGGAGCAGTACTTC. This translates into CASSQDPEVGEQYF.

This clonotype came up a few times. The J gene is TRBJ2-7, the V gene TRBV2; tentatively, D is TRBD1 (6 bases). There are 13 residues in the CDR3. Germline CDR1 SNHLY, CDR2 FYNNEI. Trimming removed 7 bases at V and 4 bases at J, with 14 bases between. The CDR3 region is CASKVGQRYEQYF. The CDR3 bases are TGTGCCAGCAAAGTCGGACAGCGTTACGAGCAGTACTTC.

Points on this clonotype: Being one base from a much bigger clone, this may be a read error. CDR3 coding DNA: TGTGCCACCAGTGACCTCCTCAGGGGGGAGACCCAGTACTTC. Its protein is CATSDLLRGETQYF. The chain has TRBV24-1 and TRBJ2-5; 7 bases are a match to TRBD1. CDR3 size: 14 residues. CDR1 KGHDR and CDR2 SFDVKD come from the germline V gene. V trimming: 4 bases; J trimming: 5 bases; junction bases outside the gene matches: 6.

The rearrangement joins TRBV2 to TRBJ2-2, with D perhaps TRBD2 (6 bases). Trimming removed 8 bases from V and 4 bases from J, with 11 bases in between. This CDR3 has 13 amino acids. CDR1 SNHLY and CDR2 FYNNEI come from the germline V gene. In DNA, the CDR3 is TGTGCCAGCCAGGCGGGACCCACCGGGGAGCTGTTTTTT. Translated: CASQAGPTGELFF.

The chain links TRBV24-1 to TRBJ2-7; D uncertain. CDR1 and CDR2 from the germline V gene are KGHDR and SFDVKD. With 7 bases removed from V and 0 bases from J, the gap between germline ends came to 6 bases. The CDR3 extends over 12 amino acids. The CDR3 loop reads CATSGHSYEQYF. As DNA, the CDR3 is TGTGCCACCAGCGGGCACTCCTACGAGCAGTACTTC.

V is TRBV10-3 and J is TRBJ1-1, with a tentative D call TRBD1 (5 bases). CDR1 and CDR2 from the germline V gene are ENHRY and SYGVKD. V lost 10 bases to trimming and J lost 1 base, with 16 bases between them. The CDR3 is made up of 14 amino acids. The CDR3 reads CASTGGAGNTEAFF. The CDR3 DNA reads TGTGCCAGCACCGGGGGAGCGGGGAACACTGAAGCTTTCTTT.

In its sample, this clonotype was seen once. The chain joins TRBV11-1 to TRBJ2-7; 10 bases agree with TRBD1. The CDR3 spans 16 residues. Trimming removed 1 base from V and 1 base from J; junction bases left unmatched: 4. The germline gives CDR1 SGHAT, CDR2 FQDESV (reference sequence). CDR3 protein: CASSLVGDRGSYEQYF. CDR3 DNA sequence: TGTGCCAGCAGCTTAGTGGGGGACAGGGGATCCTACGAGCAGTACTTC.

This clonotype has a handful of counts. The V gene is TRBV6-1, the J gene TRBJ2-5; perhaps TRBD1 as D (5 bases). The V gene's germline CDR1 is MNHNS and CDR2 SASEGT. The V end was cut by 5 bases, the J end by 0 bases, with 19 bases between. CDR3 length: 17 residues. DNA of the CDR3: TGTGCCAGCAGTCCTTCGGTGGGGCACCCGTACCAAGAGACCCAGTACTTC. It yields the protein CASSPSVGHPYQETQYF.

A remark on this clonotype: The junction does not match germline at one end; this may be a read error. The genes are TRBV12-3 or TRBV12-4 and TRBJ2-5; D unclear. The CDR3 covers 14 residues. The CDR3 protein is CAGSPTASEETQYF. The CDR3 bases are TGTGCCGGCAGCCCCACCGCCAGCGAAGAGACCCAGTACTTC.

About this clonotype: A much more abundant neighbour one base away suggests this may be a read error. The chain joins TRBV10-2 to TRBJ2-7, with 9 bases fitting TRBD2. Germline CDR1 reads WSHSY; CDR2 reads SAAADI. There are 13 residues in the CDR3. The CDR3 coding sequence is TGCGCCGGCAGGGATAGCGGGAGAGACGAGCAGTACTTC. This gives the protein CAGRDSGRDEQYF.

This clonotype was counted only a few times. The V call is TRBV9, the J call TRBJ1-2; possible D gene TRBD1, 6 bases. Trimming pared 6 bases from V and 4 bases from J, leaving 16 bases between. This CDR3 region has 14 residues. Per the germline V gene, CDR1 is SGDLS and CDR2 is YYNGEE. Here the CDR3 DNA reads TGTGCCAGCAAGCGGACAGAAAAAGGCTATGGCTACACCTTC. This encodes CASKRTEKGYGYTF.